The 10 T cell receptor beta chains reported below all come from one sample, sequenced in a study of T cells in Graves' hyperthyroidism and ophthalmopathy. Amplified TCR beta CDR3 regions came from RNA transcripts. A first-round RT-PCR of the TCR CDR3 used the HTBI primer set. TCRdb fed the multiplex PCR reads into MiXCR, producing one record per CDR3 protein. The sample has some 600,000 distinct CDR3 sequences; around 13% are singletons. Sequencing used blood. The receptors stem from a woman between 25 and 40 years old with Graves' hyperthyroidism that later progressed to Graves' ophthalmopathy.

The CDR3 loop is CASRRDASNQPQHF. In nucleotides, the CDR3 is TGTGCCAGCAGGAGGGATGCTAGCAATCAGCCCCAGCATTTT. The rearrangement uses TRBV6-1 and TRBJ1-5, with unresolved D. The CDR3 spans 14 residues. The V gene's germline CDR1 is MNHNS and CDR2 SASEGT. With 6 bases removed from V and 0 bases from J, the gap between germline ends came to 9 bases.

This clonotype came up many times. The rearrangement links TRBV28 to TRBJ1-3; D uncertain. Trimming shortened V by 5 bases and J by 2 bases, and 10 bases separated the two germline ends. The CDR3 has 14 residues. Germline lookup yields CDR1 MDHEN and CDR2 SYDVKM. The CDR3 is CASSLGATGNTIYF. The CDR3 nucleotides read TGTGCCAGCAGTCTGGGAGCGACTGGAAACACCATATATTTT.

The genes are TRBV30 and TRBJ2-1, with D unresolved. This CDR3 contains 13 residues. Germline CDR1 and CDR2: GTSNPN and SVGIG (reference sequence). Trimming removed 4 bases at V and 0 bases at J, with 7 bases between. The CDR3 here is CAWTWSSYNEQFF. CDR3 nucleotide sequence: TGTGCCTGGACTTGGAGCTCCTACAATGAGCAGTTCTTC.

The chain couples TRBV20-1 to TRBJ2-7; TRBD1 might be the D (5 bases). Looked up from germline, CDR1 is DFQATT and CDR2 is SNEGSKA (reference sequence). V was trimmed by 5 bases and J by 1 base, leaving 18 bases between them. This CDR3 is built from 15 residues. The CDR3: CSAPTGWGQSYEQYF. CDR3 nucleotide sequence: TGCAGTGCTCCCACGGGCTGGGGCCAGTCCTACGAGCAGTACTTC.

This clonotype was recorded at least ten times. The rearrangement uses TRBV24-1 and TRBJ2-7, with D possibly matching TRBD1 (6 bases). From germline, CDR1 is KGHDR and CDR2 SFDVKD. Trimming shortened V by 3 bases and J by 1 base, and 15 bases separated the two germline ends. The CDR3 totals 16 residues. The CDR3 nucleotides are TGTGCCACCAGTGATCCCAAGGGGGACCCATCCTACGAGCAGTACTTC. Translation: CATSDPKGDPSYEQYF.

The table lists this clonotype with a few counts. The chain combines TRBV19 with TRBJ1-1; D possibly corresponds to TRBD1 (6 bases). This CDR3 contains 13 residues. The germline V gene has CDR1 LNHDA and CDR2 SQIVND (reference sequence). Trimming cost V 0 bases and J 11 bases, with 13 bases left between them. CDR3 sequence reads: CASSIDLGGSAFF. As DNA, the CDR3 is TGTGCCAGTAGTATAGATCTCGGGGGCTCGGCTTTCTTT.

The sample holds many counts of this clonotype. This chain joins TRBV5-5 and TRBJ2-6; D ambiguous. The V and J ends lost 1 base and 3 bases respectively, with 8 bases between them. Germline V gene sequence: CDR1 SGHKS, CDR2 YYEKEE (reference sequence). The length of the CDR3 is 15 residues. CDR3 amino acids: CASSLFWDGANVLTF. The CDR3 nucleotides read TGTGCCAGCAGCTTGTTCTGGGATGGGGCCAACGTCCTGACTTTC.

This chain connects TRBV30 to TRBJ2-7; TRBD2 aligns across 8 bases. Germline CDR1 is GTSNPN and CDR2 is SVGIG (reference sequence). Trimming at V came to 4 bases and at J to 6 bases, leaving 8 bases not matched to a gene. This CDR3 has 13 amino acids. CDR3 in DNA: TGTGCCTGGACGAGCGGGAGCGGAGGCGAGCAGTACTTC. This encodes CAWTSGSGGEQYF.

This clonotype was found many times. The chain carries TRBV30 and TRBJ1-2, with D possibly TRBD1 on 6 matching bases. The V end was cut by 2 bases, the J end by 7 bases, with 20 bases between. The CDR3 has 15 residues. Germline assignment: CDR1 GTSNPN and CDR2 SVGIG (reference sequence). The CDR3: CAWSLSLTGGSGYTF. CDR3 nucleotides: TGTGCCTGGAGTTTATCTCTGACAGGAGGATCTGGCTACACCTTC.

V usage is TRBV20-1 and J usage is TRBJ2-7, with TRBD2 matching 8 bases. V lost 3 bases, J lost 5 bases, and 12 bases stayed unmatched. The CDR3 spans 15 residues. Per germline, CDR1 DFQATT and CDR2 SNEGSKA (reference sequence). For the CDR3, the DNA is TGCAGTGCTAGCCCCTCAGCGGGAGTATACCACGAGCAGTACTTC. As protein: CSASPSAGVYHEQYF.